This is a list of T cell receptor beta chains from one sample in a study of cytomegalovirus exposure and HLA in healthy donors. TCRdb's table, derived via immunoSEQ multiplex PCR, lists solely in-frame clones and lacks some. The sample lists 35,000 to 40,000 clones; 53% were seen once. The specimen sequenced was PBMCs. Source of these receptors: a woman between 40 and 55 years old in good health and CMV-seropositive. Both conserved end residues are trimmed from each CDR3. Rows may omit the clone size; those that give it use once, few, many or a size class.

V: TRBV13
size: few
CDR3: ASSLGQNSPLH

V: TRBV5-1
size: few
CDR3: ASREEEDSYEQY

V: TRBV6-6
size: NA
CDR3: ASSYEGTLH

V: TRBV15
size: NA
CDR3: ATSVRRGVETQY

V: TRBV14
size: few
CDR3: ASSPGTWNTGELF

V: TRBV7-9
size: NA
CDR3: ASSLDTGGIQETQY

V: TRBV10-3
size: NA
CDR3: AISESGASGNTGELF

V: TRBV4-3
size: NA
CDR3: ASSQGGLRNTGELF

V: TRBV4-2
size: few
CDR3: ASSQEGGLRETQY

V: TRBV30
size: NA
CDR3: AWKLQGASNQPQH

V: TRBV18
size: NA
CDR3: ASSPSSTDTQY

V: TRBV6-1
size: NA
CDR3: ASSESGRNYGYT

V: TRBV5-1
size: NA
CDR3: ASSLTGTLDTEAF

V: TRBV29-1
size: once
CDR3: SVDKRGVYEQF

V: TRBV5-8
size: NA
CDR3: ASSPWTGLGNTIY

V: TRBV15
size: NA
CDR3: ATSRDNDRVETQY

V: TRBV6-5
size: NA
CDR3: ASRTYSNYGYT

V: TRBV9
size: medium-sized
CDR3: ASSVWGTGVVSEAF

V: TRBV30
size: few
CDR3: AWSVGGFTETQY

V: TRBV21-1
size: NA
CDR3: ASSKEIGSPGNEKLF

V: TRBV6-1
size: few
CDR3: ASSESAGAQETQY

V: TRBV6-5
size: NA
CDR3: ASSSGNVGYT

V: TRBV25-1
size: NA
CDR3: ASSARTDINTEAF

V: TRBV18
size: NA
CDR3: ASSPRTSVDTQY

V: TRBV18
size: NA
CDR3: ASSPSGSTDTQY

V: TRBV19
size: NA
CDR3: ASSSLDTSYEQY

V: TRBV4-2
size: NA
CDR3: ASSQAQRGGGINEQF

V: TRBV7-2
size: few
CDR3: ASSQKRGVQETQY

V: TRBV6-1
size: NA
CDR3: ASSEAQVPSTDTQY

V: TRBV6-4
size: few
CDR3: ASSATSGGNNEQF

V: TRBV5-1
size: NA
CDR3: ASSSRTGNYGYT

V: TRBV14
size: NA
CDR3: ASSEDLDSKYNEQF

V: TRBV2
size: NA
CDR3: ASSQGGVSKETQY

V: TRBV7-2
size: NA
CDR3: ASSLGLFQETQY

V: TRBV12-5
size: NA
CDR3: ASGLVIAGTISGELF

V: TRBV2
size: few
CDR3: ASSELGQGARGYT

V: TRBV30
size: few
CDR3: AWGGRLAWIGHGYT

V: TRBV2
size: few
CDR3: ASTGEGQPQH

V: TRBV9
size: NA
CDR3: ASSVSTQTGGEQF

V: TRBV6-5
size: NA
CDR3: ASSYSPGGGTYEQY

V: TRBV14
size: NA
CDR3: ASSSRGSGANVLT

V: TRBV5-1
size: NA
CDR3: ASSPNTGLASVETQY

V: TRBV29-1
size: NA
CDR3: STRTGNTDTQY

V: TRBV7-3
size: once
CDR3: ASSWTGNTEAF

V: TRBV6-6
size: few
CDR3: ASTSAGRGSSYEQY

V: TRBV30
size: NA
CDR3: ALQRRAAPPLH

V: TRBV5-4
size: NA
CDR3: ASSLNRDYNSPLH

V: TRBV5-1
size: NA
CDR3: ASSLGIGSMNTEAF

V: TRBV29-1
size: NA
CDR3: SVETRQGPLSGYT

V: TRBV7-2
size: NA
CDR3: ASSQWDVSGGSQY

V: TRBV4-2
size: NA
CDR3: ASSQDPLPTGELF

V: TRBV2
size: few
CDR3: ASSEGTRGEQF

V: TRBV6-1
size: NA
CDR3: ASSWTSGRIETQY

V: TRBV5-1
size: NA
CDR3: ASSLESGAAKNIQY

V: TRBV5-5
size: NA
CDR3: ASSLGWYQPQH

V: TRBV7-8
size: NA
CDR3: ATTQSYEQY